Presented here are 18 T cell receptor beta chains from one specimen sequenced in a study of T cells in localized non-small cell lung cancer. Some clones are missing from TCRdb's copy, which holds only in-frame ones; the method was immunoSEQ multiplex PCR. The data hold some 25,000 clones, with about 87% observed a single time. The starting material was peripheral blood mononuclear cells, obtained before any cancer treatment. The receptors come from a woman aged 35 to 75 with stage III lung adenocarcinoma.

This sequence joins TRBV4-3 and TRBJ2-2, with D maybe TRBD1 (5 bases). The CDR3 length is 15 residues. V was clipped by 0 bases and J by 4 bases, with 9 bases between them. Germline values: CDR1 LGHNA, CDR2 YSLEER. The CDR3 region is CASSQETGVTGELFF. The CDR3 coding sequence is TGCGCCAGCAGCCAAGAAACAGGAGTCACCGGGGAGCTGTTTTTT.

The chain is built from TRBV6-6 and TRBJ2-7, with D maybe TRBD2 (6 bases). CDR1 is MNHNY and CDR2 is SVGAGI in the germline V gene (reference sequence). This CDR3 is 13 amino acids long. The V end was cut by 10 bases, the J end by 6 bases, with 19 bases between. CDR3 DNA: TGTGCCACCTCCGGGACTCGAGCCTCCGAGCAGTACTTC. Its translation is CATSGTRASEQYF.

The chain is built from TRBV5-3 and TRBJ1-1; TRBD1 matches at 7 bases. TRBV5-3 is classed as an ORF, of uncertain function. The CDR3 length is 16 residues. The V segment lost 0 bases and the J segment 1 base; nucleotides outside the gene matches: 6. The CDR3 is CARSLGPDRANTEAFF. The CDR3 nucleotides are TGTGCCAGAAGCTTGGGCCCCGACAGGGCGAACACTGAAGCTTTCTTT.

The chain employs TRBV7-9 and TRBJ1-2; 7 positions match TRBD1. V shed 7 bases and J 1 base; nucleotides not matched to a gene: 15. CDR3 length: 17 residues. CDR1 is SEHNR, CDR2 FQNEAQ, per germline (reference sequence). CDR3 residues: CASTLSTPGQLNYGYTF. CDR3 DNA sequence: TGTGCCAGCACCCTTAGTACCCCGGGACAGCTTAACTATGGCTACACCTTC.

This chain connects TRBV27 to TRBJ2-1; TRBD2 agrees at 9 bases. Germline V gives CDR1 MNHEY, CDR2 SMNVEV (reference sequence). Unmatched junction bases numbered 13, after V lost 5 bases and J lost 8 bases. This CDR3 is 16 amino acids long. CDR3: CASSRYAAGGLDEQFF. The CDR3 DNA reads TGTGCCAGCAGTAGATACGCAGCGGGAGGTCTCGATGAGCAGTTCTTC.

The chain joins TRBV5-4 to TRBJ2-1; 10 nucleotides line up with TRBD2. The germline CDR1 and CDR2 sequences are SGHNT and YYREEE (reference sequence). This CDR3 has 15 amino acids. V lost 3 bases, J lost 8 bases, and 8 bases stayed unmatched. CDR3 nucleotides: TGTGCCAGCAGCTACCAGCGGGGGGGTGTCCATGAGCAGTTCTTC. Translation gives CASSYQRGGVHEQFF.

The rearrangement links TRBV5-1 to TRBJ2-1; D remains unclear. V lost 1 base to trimming and J lost 5 bases, with 7 bases between them. This CDR3 is 13 amino acids long. The V gene's germline CDR1 is SGHRS and CDR2 YFSETQ. DNA for the CDR3: TGCGCCAGCAGCTTGAGCCTCAACAATGAGCAGTTCTTC. Translating it yields CASSLSLNNEQFF.

This chain uses TRBV2 with TRBJ2-2; 9 bases fit TRBD2. CDR3 length: 17 residues. The V gene end was trimmed by 8 bases and the J gene end by 5 bases; junction bases not matched to a gene: 15. Looked up from germline, CDR1 is SNHLY and CDR2 is FYNNEI. The CDR3 region is CASGWSSGRGWTGELFF. The DNA for the CDR3 is TGTGCCAGCGGGTGGAGTAGCGGGAGAGGATGGACCGGGGAGCTGTTTTTT.

This clone was detected once. CDR3 residues: CASSDTDRRYEQYF. The CDR3 region has the DNA TGTGCCAGCAGCGATACGGACAGAAGGTACGAGCAGTACTTC. The chain employs TRBV21-1 and TRBJ2-7; TRBD1 is the table's D call, not checked against the DNA. TRBV21-1 is labeled a pseudogene. This CDR3 has 14 residues.

This chain joins TRBV7-2 and TRBJ2-3, with 7 bases lining up with TRBD1. With V trimmed by 6 bases and J by 2 bases, 11 bases remained unmatched. This CDR3 has 16 amino acids. CDR1 SGHTA and CDR2 FQGNSA come from the germline V gene. The CDR3 DNA reads as TGTGCCAGCAGTCCAGTCGGACAGGCCCCCACAGATACGCAGTATTTT. It translates to CASSPVGQAPTDTQYF.

J is TRBJ2-2 and V is TRBV7-3; 15 nucleotides align to TRBD2. CDR3 length: 19 residues. Trimming took 5 bases from V and 1 from J; bases not matched to a gene: 8. CDR1 and CDR2 (germline): SGHTA, FQGTGA. As DNA, the CDR3 is TGTGCCAGCAGCCGGCTACCGGGACTAGCGGGAGGGAACACCGGGGAGCTGTTTTTT. Amino acids: CASSRLPGLAGGNTGELFF.

This chain connects TRBV13 to TRBJ2-7; unclear D gene. Germline CDR1 reads PRHDT; CDR2 reads FYEKMQ (reference sequence). This CDR3 comprises 14 residues. The ends were cut back, 5 bases at V and 5 bases at J, with 16 bases in the middle. The CDR3 coding sequence is TGTGCCAGCAGCGCAGACCGACTGCCAGACGAGCAGTACTTC. Translation: CASSADRLPDEQYF.

The CDR3 DNA follows: TGTGCCAGCAGTTACACCGGGTCCGGGCCTGGCTACACCTTC. Amino acid sequence: CASSYTGSGPGYTF. The rearrangement links TRBV6-5 to TRBJ1-2; D uncertain. The CDR3 is 14 residues long. Germline CDR1 MNHEY, CDR2 SVGAGI. V was pared by 2 bases and J by 7 bases, with 14 bases between.

The V call is TRBV11-3, the J call TRBJ2-3, with 12 bases fitting TRBD1. The J segment lost 2 bases and the V segment lost 6 bases, leaving 12 bases of the junction unmatched. The CDR3 has 18 residues. Germline lookup yields CDR1 SGHNT and CDR2 YENEEA. The CDR3 bases are TGTGCCAGCAGGGAACCACGGGACAGGGGGCGAGACACAGATACGCAGTATTTT. It specifies CASREPRDRGRDTDTQYF.

The genes are TRBV12-5 and TRBJ1-6; 7 nucleotides agree with TRBD1. Germline trimming cut 1 base from V and 8 bases from J; bases unmatched to any gene: 5. CDR3 length: 15 amino acids. Germline V gene data show CDR1 as LGHNT and CDR2 as FRNRAP. The CDR3 DNA sequence: TGTGCTAGTGGTTTGGGACAGGGATCGGATTCACCCCTCCACTTT. It yields the protein CASGLGQGSDSPLHF.

The chain carries TRBV4-1 and TRBJ1-1, with 7 bases identical to TRBD1. The V gene's germline CDR1 is MGHRA and CDR2 YSYEKL. Trimming removed 7 bases from V and 4 bases from J; junction bases left unmatched: 15. The length of the CDR3 is 16 residues. The CDR3 coding sequence is TGCGCCAGCAATAAAATTGTATGGCAGGGGGGCACTGAAGCTTTCTTT. It is translated as CASNKIVWQGGTEAFF.

This chain links TRBV6-5 with TRBJ1-1, with D perhaps matching TRBD1 (6 bases). Germline CDR1 reads MNHEY; CDR2 reads SVGAGI. The CDR3 runs to 16 residues. The V gene lost 2 bases and the J gene lost 6 bases, with 19 bases spanning the gap. CDR3 amino acids: CASSYDNFQGSAEAFF. CDR3 in DNA: TGTGCCAGCAGTTACGACAACTTTCAGGGGAGCGCTGAAGCTTTCTTT.

The chain links TRBV7-2 to TRBJ2-1; tentatively, D is TRBD1 or TRBD2 (5 bases each). V was pared by 7 bases and J by 8 bases, with 18 bases between. The CDR3 contains 14 residues. Germline V gene sequence: CDR1 SGHTA, CDR2 FQGNSA. The CDR3 DNA sequence: TGTGCCAGCACCAATAATCGTGGGGGTTATGAGCAGTTCTTC. Amino acid sequence: CASTNNRGGYEQFF.